The 20 T cell receptor beta chains below all came from one sample that was sequenced in a study of OX40 agonist ivuxolimab in advanced cancers. Clones were sequenced by immunoSEQ multiplex PCR, and TCRdb holds only the in-frame ones, with some missing. The sample has 50,000 to 70,000 clones, around 83% seen once. This material consisted of CD4+ or CD8+ T cells sorted from blood, taken in a trial of the OX40 agonist ivuxolimab. The source is an adult with an advanced solid tumor such as melanoma, head and neck, liver or kidney cancer.

J is TRBJ2-6 and V is TRBV10-3, with D unclear. The V gene lost 8 bases and the J gene lost 2 bases, with 16 bases spanning the gap. Germline loops: CDR1 ENHRY, CDR2 SYGVKD. The CDR3 runs to 16 residues. CDR3 coding DNA: TGTGCCATCCCCGGGCCTTCTATAGCTGGGGCCAACGTCCTGACTTTC. Amino acid sequence: CAIPGPSIAGANVLTF.

The gene calls are TRBV18 and TRBJ2-1, with TRBD1 matching over 9 bases. Per the germline V gene, CDR1 is KGHSH and CDR2 is LQKENI. The CDR3 is 16 residues long. After removal of 0 bases from V and 7 bases from J, the junction contained 7 bases not matched to a gene. Here the CDR3 DNA reads TGTGCCAGCTCACCACCGTGGGACAGGGACTCAAATGAGCAGTTCTTC. Amino acid sequence: CASSPPWDRDSNEQFF.

The CDR3 reads CASKPERNQPQHF. CDR3 nucleotides: TGTGCCAGCAAACCGGAGCGCAATCAGCCCCAGCATTTT. The V and J genes are TRBV28 and TRBJ1-5; no reliable D call. The CDR3 length is 13 residues. Germline assignment: CDR1 MDHEN and CDR2 SYDVKM. The V end was cut by 7 bases, the J end by 2 bases, with 9 bases between.

The chain recombines TRBV19 with TRBJ1-1; TRBD1 agrees at 7 bases. The CDR3 is made up of 13 amino acids. Per germline, CDR1 LNHDA and CDR2 SQIVND (reference sequence). The ends lost 9 bases at V and 5 bases at J; junction bases unmatched: 9. Here the CDR3 DNA reads TGTGCCAGCTCGGGACAGACGGGGACTGAAGCTTTCTTT. Amino acids: CASSGQTGTEAFF.

The chain employs TRBV7-9 and TRBJ1-1; D gene uncertain. The CDR3 extends over 13 amino acids. Germline CDR1 and CDR2: SEHNR and FQNEAQ (reference sequence). Trimming stripped 1 base from V and 6 bases from J, with 9 bases between. The CDR3 DNA sequence: TGTGCCAGCAGCTTAGGATTATCCGCTGAAGCTTTCTTT. It encodes CASSLGLSAEAFF.

Here the CDR3 reads CASSLARGRVETQYF. The DNA for the CDR3 is TGTGCCAGCAGCTTAGCGCGTGGAAGGGTGGAGACCCAGTACTTC. The chain links TRBV7-8 to TRBJ2-5; D is ambiguous. The CDR3 runs 15 residues. Between the trimmed V and J ends, which lost 0 bases and 5 bases, there was a span of 13 bases. Germline CDR1 and CDR2: SGHVS and FQNEAQ.

The chain links TRBV5-4 to TRBJ2-1; 9 positions agree with TRBD1. This CDR3 contains 16 residues. V was clipped by 4 bases and J by 9 bases; unmatched bases: 14. Germline CDR1 reads SGHNT; CDR2 reads YYREEE (reference sequence). CDR3 DNA sequence: TGTGCCAGCAGCCTCCCGGGACAGGGAATTACCGGTGAGCAGTTCTTC. This sequence encodes CASSLPGQGITGEQFF.

V usage is TRBV30 and J usage is TRBJ1-1; maybe TRBD1 (5 bases). Germline CDR1 reads GTSNPN; CDR2 reads SVGIG (reference sequence). This CDR3 is built from 15 residues. CDR3 sequence (DNA): TGTGCGTTTCCAACGAAGGGACGGATGAACACTGAAGCTTTCTTT. It is translated as CAFPTKGRMNTEAFF.

This rearrangement joins TRBV18 to TRBJ1-5, with D maybe TRBD1 (6 bases). CDR1 and CDR2 (germline): KGHSH, LQKENI. The CDR3 runs 15 residues. V shed 5 bases and J shed 6 bases, with 17 bases lying between them. CDR3 amino acids: CASSTSGGQGQPQHF. Here the CDR3 DNA reads TGTGCCAGCTCAACAAGCGGGGGGCAAGGTCAGCCCCAGCATTTT.

This clone was seen only once. This chain uses TRBV5-6 with TRBJ1-2; D might be TRBD1 (6 bases). CDR1 and CDR2 from the germline V gene are SGHDT and YYEEEE. This CDR3 comprises 12 residues. With 0 bases removed from V and 6 bases from J, the gap between germline ends came to 6 bases. The DNA for the CDR3 is TGTGCCAGCAGCTTGGGACAGGATGGCTACACCTTC. Translated: CASSLGQDGYTF.

A single count supports this clone. The V and J genes are TRBV2 and TRBJ2-4; either TRBD1 or TRBD2 may supply D (5 bases each). CDR1 and CDR2 from the germline V gene are SNHLY and FYNNEI. Between the trimmed V and J ends, which lost 2 bases and 1 base, there was a span of 15 bases. This CDR3 spans 17 amino acids. The CDR3 DNA sequence: TGTGCCAGCAGTGAACGAGGGACGGGGACGGCCAAAAACATTCAGTACTTC. This sequence encodes CASSERGTGTAKNIQYF.

The chain employs TRBV12-5 and TRBJ2-2, with a possible D match to TRBD2 (5 bases). Looked up from germline, CDR1 is LGHNT and CDR2 is FRNRAP. The CDR3 length is 14 residues. V lost 8 bases to trimming and J lost 1 base, with 11 bases between them. The chain's CDR3 is CASQASGNTGELFF. CDR3 coding DNA: TGTGCTAGTCAGGCCAGCGGGAACACCGGGGAGCTGTTTTTT.

V gene TRBV30 combines with J gene TRBJ2-1; D is undetermined. With 8 bases removed from V and 0 bases from J, the gap between germline ends came to 14 bases. The CDR3 runs to 14 residues. CDR1 is GTSNPN, CDR2 SVGIG, per germline (reference sequence). As DNA, the CDR3 is TGTGCCGGGCTGTGGCAGTCCTCCTACAATGAGCAGTTCTTC. Its translation: CAGLWQSSYNEQFF. The full variable domain, rest sourced from reference TRBV30 and TRBJ2-1, is SQTIHQWPATLVQPVGSPLSLECTVEGTSNPNLYWYRQAAGRGLQLLFYSVGIGQISSEVPQNLSASRPQDRQFILSSKKLLLSDSGFYLCAGLWQSSYNEQFFGPGTRLTVL.

This chain connects TRBV9 to TRBJ1-2, with D possibly being TRBD1 (6 bases). Between the trimmed V and J ends, which lost 4 bases and 6 bases, there was a span of 19 bases. Germline V lookup: CDR1 SGDLS, CDR2 YYNGEE. The CDR3 has 15 residues. The CDR3 DNA reads TGTGCCAGCAGCCCCCGTGGGGGGCGCTTAGATGGCTACACCTTC. Encoded protein: CASSPRGGRLDGYTF. The variable domain in full, with the rest retrieved from reference TRBV9 and TRBJ1-2, is DSGVTQTPKHLITATGQRVTLRCSPRSGDLSVYWYQQSLDQGLQFLIQYYNGEERAKGNILERFSAQQFPDLHSELNLSSLELGDSALYFCASSPRGGRLDGYTFGSGTRLTVV.

The chain joins TRBV29-1 to TRBJ2-1; D uncertain. The CDR3 totals 13 residues. Germline CDR1 and CDR2: SQVTM and ANQGSEA. Between the trimmed V and J ends, which lost 7 bases and 0 bases, there was a span of 10 bases. CDR3 coding DNA: TGCAGCGGTCAGTCCCGCTCCTACAATGAGCAGTTCTTC. Protein: CSGQSRSYNEQFF.

The chain joins TRBV18 to TRBJ2-1, with D possibly TRBD2 on 5 matching bases. Germline V gene lookup returns CDR1 KGHSH and CDR2 LQKENI. V dropped 6 bases and J dropped 10 bases, with 13 bases sitting between them. The CDR3 is 12 amino acids. CDR3 sequence: CASSPSGIEQFF. CDR3 in DNA: TGTGCCAGCTCTCCTTCCGGGATCGAGCAGTTCTTC.

V gene TRBV5-1 combines with J gene TRBJ1-1; tentatively, D is TRBD1 (6 bases). The CDR3 has 16 amino acids. Trimming left V 4 bases short and J 0 bases short, with 16 bases between. Per germline, CDR1 SGHRS and CDR2 YFSETQ. DNA for the CDR3: TGCGCCAGCAGCCCAGGCCCCAGGGACATGAACACTGAAGCTTTCTTT. Protein sequence: CASSPGPRDMNTEAFF. Looking up the rest from reference TRBV5-1 and TRBJ1-1 gives the full variable domain: KAGVTQTPRYLIKTRGQQVTLSCSPISGHRSVSWYQQTPGQGLQFLFEYFSETQRNKGNFPGRFSGRQFSNSRSEMNVSTLELGDSALYLCASSPGPRDMNTEAFFGQGTRLTVV.

V usage is TRBV5-8 and J usage is TRBJ2-5; TRBD1 aligns across 7 bases. V was pared by 0 bases and J by 2 bases, with 7 bases of the junction left unmatched. CDR1 and CDR2 (germline): SGHTS, YDEGEE. This CDR3 spans 16 amino acids. CDR3: CASSLERGGRQETQYF. The CDR3 region has the DNA TGTGCCAGCAGCTTGGAGAGAGGGGGCCGACAAGAGACCCAGTACTTC. Looking up the rest from reference TRBV5-8 and TRBJ2-5 gives the full variable domain: EAGVTQSPTHLIKTRGQQATLRCSPISGHTSVYWYQQALGLGLQFLLWYDEGEERNRGNFPPRFSGRQFPNYSSELNVNALELEDSALYLCASSLERGGRQETQYFGPGTRLLVL.

This rearrangement joins TRBV7-2 to TRBJ2-5; D is possibly TRBD1 or TRBD2 (5 bases each). The CDR3 contains 14 residues. Germline values: CDR1 SGHTA, CDR2 FQGNSA. V was shortened by 4 bases and J by 0 bases, with 9 bases between the two germline ends. The CDR3 bases are TGTGCCAGCAGCTCCCCGGGACACCAAGAGACCCAGTACTTC. Its protein is CASSSPGHQETQYF.

The rearrangement links TRBV27 to TRBJ2-4, with D perhaps being TRBD1 or TRBD2 (7 bases each). The V end lost 5 bases, the J end lost 9 bases, and 17 bases lay between the germline ends. The CDR3 sequence is 14 residues long. Looked up from germline, CDR1 is MNHEY and CDR2 is SMNVEV (reference sequence). The chain's CDR3 is CASSPYDREGIQYF. CDR3 nucleotides: TGTGCCAGCAGTCCGTATGACAGGGAGGGCATTCAGTACTTC.